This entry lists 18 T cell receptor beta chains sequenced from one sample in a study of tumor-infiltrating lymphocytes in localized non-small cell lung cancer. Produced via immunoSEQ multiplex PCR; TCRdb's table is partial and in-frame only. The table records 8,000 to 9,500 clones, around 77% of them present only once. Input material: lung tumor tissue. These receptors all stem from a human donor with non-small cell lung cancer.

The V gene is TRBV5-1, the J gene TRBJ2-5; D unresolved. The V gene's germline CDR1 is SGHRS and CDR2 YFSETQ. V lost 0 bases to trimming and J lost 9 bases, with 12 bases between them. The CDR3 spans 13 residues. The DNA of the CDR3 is TGCGCCAGCAGCTTGGGGTCGGAGAAGGCCCAGTACTTC. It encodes CASSLGSEKAQYF.

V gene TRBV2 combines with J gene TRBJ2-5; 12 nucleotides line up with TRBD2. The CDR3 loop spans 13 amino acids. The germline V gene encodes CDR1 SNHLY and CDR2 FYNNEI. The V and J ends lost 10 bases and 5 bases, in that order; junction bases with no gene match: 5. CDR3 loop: CATTSGRLETQYF. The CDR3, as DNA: TGTGCCACCACTAGCGGGAGGTTGGAGACCCAGTACTTC.

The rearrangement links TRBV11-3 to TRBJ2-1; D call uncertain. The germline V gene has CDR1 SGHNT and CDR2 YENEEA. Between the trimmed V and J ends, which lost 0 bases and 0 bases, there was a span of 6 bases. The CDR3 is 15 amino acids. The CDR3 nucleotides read TGTGCCAGCAGCTTAGAAGCTCGCTCCTACAATGAGCAGTTCTTC. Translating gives CASSLEARSYNEQFF.

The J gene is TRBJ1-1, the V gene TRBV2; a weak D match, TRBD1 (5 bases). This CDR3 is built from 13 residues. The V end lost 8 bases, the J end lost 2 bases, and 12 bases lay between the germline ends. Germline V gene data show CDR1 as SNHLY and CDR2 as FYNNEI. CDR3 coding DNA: TGTGCCAGCCGGGATGGGGGTAACACTGAAGCTTTCTTT. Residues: CASRDGGNTEAFF.

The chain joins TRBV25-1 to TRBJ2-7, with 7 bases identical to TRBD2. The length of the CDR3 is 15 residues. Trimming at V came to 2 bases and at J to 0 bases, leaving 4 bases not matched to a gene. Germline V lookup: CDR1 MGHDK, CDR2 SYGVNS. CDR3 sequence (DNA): TGTGCCAGCAGTGAACCTGGGGAGGGCTCCTACGAGCAGTACTTC. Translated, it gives CASSEPGEGSYEQYF.

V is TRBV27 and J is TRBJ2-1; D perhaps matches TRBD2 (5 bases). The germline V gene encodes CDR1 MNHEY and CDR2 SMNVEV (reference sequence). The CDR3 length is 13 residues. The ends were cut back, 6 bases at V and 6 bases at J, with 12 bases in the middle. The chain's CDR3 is CASRPAAGNEQFF. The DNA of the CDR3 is TGTGCCAGCAGACCCGCCGCGGGCAATGAGCAGTTCTTC.

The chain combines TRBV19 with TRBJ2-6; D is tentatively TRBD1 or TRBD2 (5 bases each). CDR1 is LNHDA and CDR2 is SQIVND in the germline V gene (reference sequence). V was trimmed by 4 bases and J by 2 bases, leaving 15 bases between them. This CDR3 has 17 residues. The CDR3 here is CASSNRDGGPGANVLTF. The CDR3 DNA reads TGTGCCAGTAGTAACCGGGACGGTGGGCCTGGGGCCAACGTCCTGACTTTC.

DNA for the CDR3: TGTGCCAGCAGCTCCCGAGCGGGAAGTATCTCCTACGAGCAGTACTTC. As protein: CASSSRAGSISYEQYF. This chain joins TRBV7-2 and TRBJ2-7; 7 bases align to TRBD2. Germline V lookup: CDR1 SGHTA, CDR2 FQGNSA. J was trimmed by 0 bases and V by 4 bases; bases with no gene match: 9. The CDR3 covers 16 residues.

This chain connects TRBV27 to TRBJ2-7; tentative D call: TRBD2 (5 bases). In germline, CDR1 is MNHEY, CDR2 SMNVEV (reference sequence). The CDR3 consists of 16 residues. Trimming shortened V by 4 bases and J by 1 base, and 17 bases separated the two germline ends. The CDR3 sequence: CASSSRYRSGSYEQYF. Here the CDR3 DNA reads TGTGCCAGCAGTTCTAGGTATCGGAGCGGATCCTACGAGCAGTACTTC.

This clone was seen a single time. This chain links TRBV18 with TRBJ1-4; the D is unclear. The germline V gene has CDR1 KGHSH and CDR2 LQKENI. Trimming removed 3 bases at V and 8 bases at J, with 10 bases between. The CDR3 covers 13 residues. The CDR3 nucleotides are TGTGCCAGCTCACCCACGCTGGAGGAAAAACTGTTTTTT. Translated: CASSPTLEEKLFF.

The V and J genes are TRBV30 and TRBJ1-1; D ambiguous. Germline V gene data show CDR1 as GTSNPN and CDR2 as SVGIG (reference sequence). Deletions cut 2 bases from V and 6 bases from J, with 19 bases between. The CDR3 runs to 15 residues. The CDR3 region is CAWSRKQALVAEAFF. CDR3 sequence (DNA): TGTGCCTGGAGTCGAAAGCAGGCCCTGGTGGCTGAAGCTTTCTTT.

The CDR3 loop is CASSGRGDSPLHF. In DNA form, the CDR3 reads TGTGCCAGCAGCGGAAGGGGGGATTCACCCCTCCACTTT. This chain connects TRBV11-2 to TRBJ1-6; tentative D call: TRBD1 (6 bases). Germline V lookup: CDR1 SGHAT, CDR2 FQNNGV. V dropped 5 bases and J dropped 8 bases, with 10 bases sitting between them. This CDR3 contains 13 residues.

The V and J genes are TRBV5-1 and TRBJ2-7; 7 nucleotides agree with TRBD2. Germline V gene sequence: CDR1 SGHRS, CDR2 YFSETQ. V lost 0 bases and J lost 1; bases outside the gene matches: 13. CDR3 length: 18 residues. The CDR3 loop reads CASSLAGVVMGLSYEQYF. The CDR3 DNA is TGCGCCAGCAGCTTGGCCGGGGTGGTTATGGGACTATCCTACGAGCAGTACTTC.

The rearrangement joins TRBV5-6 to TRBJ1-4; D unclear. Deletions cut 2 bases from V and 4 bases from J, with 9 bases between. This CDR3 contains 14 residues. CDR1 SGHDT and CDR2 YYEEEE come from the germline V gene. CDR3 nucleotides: TGTGCCAGCAGCTTTCACGGGTTTAATGAAAAACTGTTTTTT. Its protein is CASSFHGFNEKLFF.

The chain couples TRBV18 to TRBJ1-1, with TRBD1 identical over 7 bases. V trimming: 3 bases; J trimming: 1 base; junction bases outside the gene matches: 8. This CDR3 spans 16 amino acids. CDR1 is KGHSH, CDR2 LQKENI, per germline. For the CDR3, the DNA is TGTGCCAGCTCACCTCTCACGGGACAGTCGAACACTGAAGCTTTCTTT. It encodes CASSPLTGQSNTEAFF.

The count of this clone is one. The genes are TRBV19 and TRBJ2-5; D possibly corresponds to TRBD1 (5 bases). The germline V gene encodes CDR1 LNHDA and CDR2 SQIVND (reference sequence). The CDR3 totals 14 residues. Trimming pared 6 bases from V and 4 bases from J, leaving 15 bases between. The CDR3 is CASRSEQGRETQYF. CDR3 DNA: TGTGCCAGTAGATCAGAGCAGGGAAGAGAGACCCAGTACTTC.

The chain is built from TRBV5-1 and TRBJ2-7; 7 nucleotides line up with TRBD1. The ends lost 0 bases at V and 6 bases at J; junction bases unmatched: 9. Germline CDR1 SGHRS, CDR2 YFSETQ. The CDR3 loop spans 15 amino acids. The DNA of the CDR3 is TGCGCCAGCAGCTTGGGCCAGGGGGACGGAATCGAGCAGTACTTC. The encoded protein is CASSLGQGDGIEQYF. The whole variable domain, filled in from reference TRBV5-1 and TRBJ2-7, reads KAGVTQTPRYLIKTRGQQVTLSCSPISGHRSVSWYQQTPGQGLQFLFEYFSETQRNKGNFPGRFSGRQFSNSRSEMNVSTLELGDSALYLCASSLGQGDGIEQYFGPGTRLTVT.

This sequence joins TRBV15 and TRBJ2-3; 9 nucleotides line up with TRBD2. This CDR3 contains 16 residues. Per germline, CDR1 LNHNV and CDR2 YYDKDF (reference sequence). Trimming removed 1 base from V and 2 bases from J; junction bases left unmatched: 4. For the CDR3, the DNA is TGTGCCACCAGCAGAGGCCTAGCGGGATCCACAGATACGCAGTATTTT. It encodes CATSRGLAGSTDTQYF.